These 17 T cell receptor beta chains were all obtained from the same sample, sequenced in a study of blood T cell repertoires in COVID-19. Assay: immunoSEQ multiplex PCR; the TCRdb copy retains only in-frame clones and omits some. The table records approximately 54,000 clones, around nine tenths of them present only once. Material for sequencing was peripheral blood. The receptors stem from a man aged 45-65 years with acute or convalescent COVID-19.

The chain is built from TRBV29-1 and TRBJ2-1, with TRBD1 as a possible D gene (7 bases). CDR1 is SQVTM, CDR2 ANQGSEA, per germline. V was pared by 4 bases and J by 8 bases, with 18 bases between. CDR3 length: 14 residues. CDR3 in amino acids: CSVGQGGISYEQFF. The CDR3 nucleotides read TGCAGCGTTGGCCAGGGGGGCATTTCGTATGAGCAGTTCTTC.

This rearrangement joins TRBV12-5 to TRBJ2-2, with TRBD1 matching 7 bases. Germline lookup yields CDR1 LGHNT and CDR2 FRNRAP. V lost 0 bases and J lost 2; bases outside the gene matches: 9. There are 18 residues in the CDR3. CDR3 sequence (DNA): TGTGCTAGTGGTTTGGTTTCCTGGGACAGAATAAACACCGGGGAGCTGTTTTTT. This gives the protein CASGLVSWDRINTGELFF.

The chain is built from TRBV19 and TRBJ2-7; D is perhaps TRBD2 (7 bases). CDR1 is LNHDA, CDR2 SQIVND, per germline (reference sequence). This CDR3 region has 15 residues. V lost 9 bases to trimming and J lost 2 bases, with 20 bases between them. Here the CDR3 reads CASQAGAGDTYEQYF. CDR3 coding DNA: TGTGCCAGCCAGGCCGGGGCGGGGGACACCTACGAGCAGTACTTC.

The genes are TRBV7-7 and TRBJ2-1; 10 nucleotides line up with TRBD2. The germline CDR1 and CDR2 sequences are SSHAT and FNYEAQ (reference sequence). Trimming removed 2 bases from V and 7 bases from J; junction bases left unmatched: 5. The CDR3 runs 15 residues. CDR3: CASSLLAGVGNEQFF. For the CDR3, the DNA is TGTGCCAGCAGCTTACTAGCGGGAGTTGGGAATGAGCAGTTCTTC.

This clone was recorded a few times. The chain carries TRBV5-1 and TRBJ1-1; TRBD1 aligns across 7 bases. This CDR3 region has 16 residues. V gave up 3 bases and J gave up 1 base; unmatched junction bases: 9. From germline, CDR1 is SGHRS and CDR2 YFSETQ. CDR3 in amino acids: CASSYGTDFWNTEAFF. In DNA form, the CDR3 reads TGCGCCAGCAGCTACGGGACAGACTTTTGGAACACTGAAGCTTTCTTT.

CDR3 in amino acids: CASSLARTGKRNQPQHF. In DNA form, the CDR3 reads TGTGCCAGCAGCCTAGCCCGGACAGGGAAGCGCAATCAGCCCCAGCATTTT. This chain links TRBV5-8 with TRBJ1-5, with 8 bases that match TRBD1. The trim removed 4 bases at V and 2 bases at J, leaving 11 bases unmatched. The germline CDR1 and CDR2 sequences are SGHTS and YDEGEE. The CDR3 runs 17 residues.

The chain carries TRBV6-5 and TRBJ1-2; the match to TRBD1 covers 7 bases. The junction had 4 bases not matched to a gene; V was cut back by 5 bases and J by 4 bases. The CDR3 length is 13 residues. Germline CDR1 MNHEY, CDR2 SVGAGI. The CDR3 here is CASSLRQGYGYTF. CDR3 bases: TGTGCCAGCAGTCTCCGACAGGGCTATGGCTACACCTTC.

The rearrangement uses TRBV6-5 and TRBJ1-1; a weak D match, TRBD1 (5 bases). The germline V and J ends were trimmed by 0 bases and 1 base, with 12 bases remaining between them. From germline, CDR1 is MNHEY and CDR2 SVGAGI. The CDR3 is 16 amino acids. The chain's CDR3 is CASSYSLTGGNTEAFF. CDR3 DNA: TGTGCCAGCAGTTACTCGCTAACCGGGGGGAACACTGAAGCTTTCTTT.

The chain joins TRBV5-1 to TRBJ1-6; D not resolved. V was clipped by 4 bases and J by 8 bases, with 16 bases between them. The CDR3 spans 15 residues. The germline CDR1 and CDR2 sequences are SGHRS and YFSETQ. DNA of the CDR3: TGCGCCAGCAGCCAGGAGGCACAGATCTATTCACCCCTCCACTTT. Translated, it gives CASSQEAQIYSPLHF.

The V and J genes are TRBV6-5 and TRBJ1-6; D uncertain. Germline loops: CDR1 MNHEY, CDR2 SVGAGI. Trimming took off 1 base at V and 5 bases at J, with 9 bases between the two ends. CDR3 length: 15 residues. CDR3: CASSYYPRNNSPLHF. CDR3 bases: TGTGCCAGCAGTTACTATCCCAGAAATAATTCACCCCTCCACTTT.

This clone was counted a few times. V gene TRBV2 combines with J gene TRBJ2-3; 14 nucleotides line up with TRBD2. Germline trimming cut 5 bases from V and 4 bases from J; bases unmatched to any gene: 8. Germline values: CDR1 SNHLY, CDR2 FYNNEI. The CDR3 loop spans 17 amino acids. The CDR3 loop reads CASSPGTSGRAADTQYF. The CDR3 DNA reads TGTGCCAGCAGTCCCGGGACTAGCGGGAGAGCAGCAGATACGCAGTATTTT.

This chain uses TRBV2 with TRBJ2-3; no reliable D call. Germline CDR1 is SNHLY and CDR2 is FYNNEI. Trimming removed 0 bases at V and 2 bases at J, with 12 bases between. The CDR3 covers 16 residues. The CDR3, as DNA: TGTGCCAGCAGTGAAGCGCCGGTGTCCATCACAGATACGCAGTATTTT. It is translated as CASSEAPVSITDTQYF.

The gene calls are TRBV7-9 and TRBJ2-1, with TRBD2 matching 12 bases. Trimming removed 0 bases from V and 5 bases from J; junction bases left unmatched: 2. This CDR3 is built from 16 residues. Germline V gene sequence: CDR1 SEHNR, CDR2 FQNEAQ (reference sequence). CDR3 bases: TGTGCCAGCAGCTTAGCCGGGACTAGCGGGCACAATGAGCAGTTCTTC. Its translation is CASSLAGTSGHNEQFF.

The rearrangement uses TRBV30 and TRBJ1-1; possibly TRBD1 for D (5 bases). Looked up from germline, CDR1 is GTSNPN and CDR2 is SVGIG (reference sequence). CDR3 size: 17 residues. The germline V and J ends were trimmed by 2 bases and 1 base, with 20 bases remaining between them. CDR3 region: CAWSFSSWGEGNTEAFF. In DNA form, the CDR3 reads TGTGCCTGGAGTTTTTCTTCCTGGGGGGAGGGGAACACTGAAGCTTTCTTT. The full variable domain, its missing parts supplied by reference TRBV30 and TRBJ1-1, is SQTIHQWPATLVQPVGSPLSLECTVEGTSNPNLYWYRQAAGRGLQLLFYSVGIGQISSEVPQNLSASRPQDRQFILSSKKLLLSDSGFYLCAWSFSSWGEGNTEAFFGQGTRLTVV.

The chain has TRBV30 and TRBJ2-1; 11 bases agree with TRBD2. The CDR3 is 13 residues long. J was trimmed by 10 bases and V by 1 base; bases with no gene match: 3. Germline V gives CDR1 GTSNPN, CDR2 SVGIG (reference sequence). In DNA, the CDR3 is TGTGCCTGGAGTGACCTAGCGGGAGGCGAGCAGTTCTTC. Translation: CAWSDLAGGEQFF.

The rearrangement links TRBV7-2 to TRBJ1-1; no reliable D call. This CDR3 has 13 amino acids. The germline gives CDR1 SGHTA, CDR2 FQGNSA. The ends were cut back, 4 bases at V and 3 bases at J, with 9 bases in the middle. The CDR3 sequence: CASSSRVYTEAFF. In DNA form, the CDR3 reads TGTGCCAGCAGCTCGCGGGTCTACACTGAAGCTTTCTTT.

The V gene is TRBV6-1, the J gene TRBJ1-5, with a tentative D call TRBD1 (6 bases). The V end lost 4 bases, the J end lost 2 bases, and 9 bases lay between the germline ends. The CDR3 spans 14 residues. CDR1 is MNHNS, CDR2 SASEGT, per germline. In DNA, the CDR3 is TGTGCCAGCAGTGTAGCAGGGGGCAATCAGCCCCAGCATTTT. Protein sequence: CASSVAGGNQPQHF.